This entry lists 32 T cell receptor beta chains sequenced from one sample in a study of blood T cell repertoires in COVID-19. The method was immunoSEQ multiplex PCR; TCRdb's version includes in-frame clones alone and lacks a portion of them. The sample contains 450,000 or so clones, about 91% of which appear only once. Sequenced input: peripheral blood. These receptors originate from a woman aged 40 to 55 with COVID-19, enrolled during active disease.

V and J are TRBV7-9 and TRBJ1-2, with D possibly being TRBD1 (5 bases). CDR3 size: 15 residues. Trimming removed 5 bases at V and 1 base at J, with 14 bases between. Looked up from germline, CDR1 is SEHNR and CDR2 is FQNEAQ (reference sequence). CDR3 DNA sequence: TGTGCCAGCAGCCTCGGGGGTACCATTAACTATGGCTACACCTTC. Residues: CASSLGGTINYGYTF.

This sequence joins TRBV27 and TRBJ1-2; D is perhaps TRBD1 (6 bases). Germline CDR1 reads MNHEY; CDR2 reads SMNVEV (reference sequence). The germline V and J ends were trimmed by 3 bases and 1 base, with 15 bases remaining between them. The CDR3 has 16 residues. As DNA, the CDR3 is TGTGCCAGCAGTTTGGGTGGCAGGGGTCGTAACTATGGCTACACCTTC. This gives the protein CASSLGGRGRNYGYTF.

This chain joins TRBV5-1 and TRBJ2-5; 14 bases are a match to TRBD2. Germline lookup yields CDR1 SGHRS and CDR2 YFSETQ. The CDR3 consists of 17 residues. Trimming at V came to 3 bases and at J to 4 bases, leaving 8 bases not matched to a gene. CDR3 DNA sequence: TGCGCCAGCAGCTCCACGACTAGCGGGAGGGCCGGAGAGACCCAGTACTTC. Its protein product is CASSSTTSGRAGETQYF.

This chain connects TRBV6-6 to TRBJ2-1; TRBD1 matches at 7 bases. V shed 3 bases, J shed 4 bases, and the junction held 6 bases outside the gene matches. The germline CDR1 and CDR2 sequences are MNHNY and SVGAGI (reference sequence). The CDR3 contains 15 residues. CDR3 region: CASSYQGELYNEQFF. For the CDR3, the DNA is TGTGCCAGCAGTTATCAGGGGGAGTTATACAATGAGCAGTTCTTC.

The chain links TRBV23-1 to TRBJ1-2, with D unclear. TRBV23-1 counts as an open reading frame of uncertain function. The CDR3 length is 11 residues. V lost 3 bases, J lost 8 bases, and 7 bases lay in between. CDR3 in DNA: TGCGCCAGCAGTCAGATTCGGGGCTACACCTTC. This codes for CASSQIRGYTF.

A single count supports this clone. The V gene is TRBV20-1, the J gene TRBJ1-2; 9 bases fit TRBD1. Looked up from germline, CDR1 is DFQATT and CDR2 is SNEGSKA (reference sequence). After removal of 3 bases from V and 4 bases from J, the junction contained 9 bases not matched to a gene. This CDR3 is built from 15 residues. CDR3 in DNA: TGCAGTGCTAGTGACCCGGGACAGGGACCCTATGGCTACACCTTC. As protein: CSASDPGQGPYGYTF.

V usage is TRBV18 and J usage is TRBJ1-2, with 7 bases fitting TRBD1. Germline loops: CDR1 KGHSH, CDR2 LQKENI. Trimming removed 2 bases from V and 7 bases from J; junction bases left unmatched: 4. The CDR3 consists of 13 residues. The CDR3, as DNA: TGTGCCAGCTCACCAGACAGGGCCTTTGGCTACACCTTC. Translated: CASSPDRAFGYTF.

Only one count was recorded for this clone. V and J are TRBV11-2 and TRBJ1-1; no clear D gene. This CDR3 is 15 amino acids long. The V gene's germline CDR1 is SGHAT and CDR2 FQNNGV. Trimming shortened V by 4 bases and J by 1 base, and 13 bases separated the two germline ends. The CDR3: CASSSAWSPNTEAFF. CDR3 sequence (DNA): TGTGCCAGCAGCTCAGCGTGGTCGCCGAACACTGAAGCTTTCTTT. The full variable domain, its missing parts supplied by reference TRBV11-2 and TRBJ1-1, is EAGVAQSPRYKIIEKRQSVAFWCNPISGHATLYWYQQILGQGPKLLIQFQNNGVVDDSQLPKDRFSAERLKGVDSTLKIQPAKLEDSAVYLCASSSAWSPNTEAFFGQGTRLTVV.

This chain uses TRBV19 with TRBJ1-1, with TRBD1 identical over 8 bases. Losses at the gene ends were 5 bases for V and 10 bases for J; bases not matched to a gene: 9. Germline V CDR1 and CDR2: LNHDA, SQIVND (reference sequence). The CDR3 spans 13 residues. CDR3: CASSLGTGRPAFF. The DNA for the CDR3 is TGTGCCAGTAGTCTTGGGACAGGTCGCCCAGCTTTCTTT.

CDR3 sequence (DNA): TGCAGCGTTGTCGCCGGGGAGCTGTTTTTT. It yields the protein CSVVAGELFF. The rearrangement joins TRBV29-1 to TRBJ2-2; no firm D call. Trimming removed 4 bases at V and 6 bases at J, with 3 bases between. Looked up from germline, CDR1 is SQVTM and CDR2 is ANQGSEA. The CDR3 covers 10 residues.

This clone was observed a handful of times. CDR3 bases: TGCGCCAGCAGCGGGGGACAGCCCAACTATGGCTACACCTTC. Translating it yields CASSGGQPNYGYTF. J is TRBJ1-2 and V is TRBV5-1, with 7 bases fitting TRBD1. The CDR3 is 14 residues long. Germline V CDR1 and CDR2: SGHRS, YFSETQ. J was trimmed by 2 bases and V by 4 bases; bases with no gene match: 5.

CDR3 DNA sequence: TGTGCCAGTAATTCTGAGGGCACCATATATTTT. Translating it yields CASNSEGTIYF. V gene TRBV19 combines with J gene TRBJ1-3; D unresolved. The germline V gene encodes CDR1 LNHDA and CDR2 SQIVND (reference sequence). V lost 7 bases, J lost 9 bases, and 10 bases lay in between. The CDR3 is 11 residues long.

The genes are TRBV13 and TRBJ2-1; 9 bases map to TRBD2. This CDR3 contains 15 residues. CDR1 and CDR2 (germline): PRHDT, FYEKMQ (reference sequence). The J segment lost 11 bases and the V segment lost 0 bases, leaving 8 bases of the junction unmatched. The CDR3 sequence is CASSLGVRLAGKQFF. CDR3 bases: TGTGCCAGCAGCTTAGGGGTTCGGCTAGCGGGGAAGCAGTTCTTC.

This clone was seen just once. This chain joins TRBV7-2 and TRBJ1-1; D is possibly TRBD1 (5 bases). The CDR3 covers 16 residues. The V and J ends lost 5 bases and 0 bases respectively, with 16 bases between them. Germline V CDR1 and CDR2: SGHTA, FQGNSA. In DNA, the CDR3 is TGTGCCAGCAGCCCCCAGTGGGGCCTAATGAACACTGAAGCTTTCTTT. Translation: CASSPQWGLMNTEAFF.

The CDR3 DNA is TGCGCCAGCAGCTTGGCCCGCTCCTACGAGCAGTACTTC. Its translation is CASSLARSYEQYF. The chain links TRBV5-1 to TRBJ2-7; D not certain. CDR1 SGHRS and CDR2 YFSETQ come from the germline V gene. The CDR3 covers 13 residues. Deletions cut 0 bases from V and 0 bases from J, with 4 bases between.

The chain recombines TRBV7-8 with TRBJ2-7; TRBD2 matches 8 bases. Trimming took 5 bases from V and 1 from J; bases not matched to a gene: 1. Germline-derived CDR1 and CDR2 are SGHVS and FQNEAQ. The CDR3 has 13 residues. The CDR3 DNA follows: TGTGCCAGCAGCCGCGGGGGGTCCTACGAGCAGTACTTC. Translating gives CASSRGGSYEQYF.

The V call is TRBV6-6, the J call TRBJ2-7; TRBD2 aligns across 7 bases. From germline, CDR1 is MNHNY and CDR2 SVGAGI (reference sequence). Trimming cost V 4 bases and J 2 bases; bases outside gene matches: 5. The CDR3 contains 14 residues. The CDR3 coding sequence is TGTGCCAGCAGTTCGTGGGGGGGTACCTACGAGCAGTACTTC. Protein sequence: CASSSWGGTYEQYF.

The chain combines TRBV29-1 with TRBJ2-5, with TRBD2 matching 14 bases. The V gene's germline CDR1 is SQVTM and CDR2 ANQGSEA. The CDR3 totals 16 residues. J gave up 5 bases and V 5 bases, and 10 bases lay outside the gene matches. CDR3 amino acids: CSVRGLAGGEGETQYF. CDR3 sequence (DNA): TGCAGCGTTCGCGGACTAGCGGGAGGAGAAGGGGAGACCCAGTACTTC.

The chain links TRBV19 to TRBJ1-5; D is unresolved. Trimming stripped 3 bases from V and 5 bases from J, with 11 bases between. This CDR3 is 14 amino acids long. Germline CDR1 is LNHDA and CDR2 is SQIVND (reference sequence). The CDR3 spells CASSIISRDQPQHF. The CDR3 region has the DNA TGTGCCAGTAGTATCATCAGTCGTGATCAGCCCCAGCATTTT.

The V and J genes are TRBV29-1 and TRBJ2-3; 11 bases line up with TRBD2. The CDR3 has 19 residues. CDR1 SQVTM and CDR2 ANQGSEA come from the germline V gene. V gave up 1 base and J gave up 0 bases; unmatched junction bases: 12. The CDR3 DNA reads TGCAGCGTTGAAGCCCCCGGGACTAGCGGCTCGCCGAGCACAGATACGCAGTATTTT. Translating it yields CSVEAPGTSGSPSTDTQYF.

This clone was counted a single time. The chain uses TRBV6-5 and TRBJ1-1; D is unclear. Germline CDR1 reads MNHEY; CDR2 reads SVGAGI. The CDR3 extends over 14 amino acids. Trimming pared 3 bases from V and 5 bases from J, leaving 13 bases between. CDR3 sequence (DNA): TGTGCCAGCAGTTATAACGGGAGGCGGACTGAAGCTTTCTTT. This codes for CASSYNGRRTEAFF.

V is TRBV27 and J is TRBJ2-7, with D possibly matching TRBD2 (5 bases). The CDR3 is 12 residues long. CDR1 and CDR2 from the germline V gene are MNHEY and SMNVEV (reference sequence). V lost 6 bases and J 6 bases, leaving 12 bases between the germline ends. CDR3 DNA: TGTGCCAGCAGGAGGACGGCGGGCGAGCAGTACTTC. This codes for CASRRTAGEQYF.

The chain uses TRBV5-1 and TRBJ2-3; 9 nucleotides line up with TRBD1. The CDR3 is made up of 18 amino acids. V gave up 6 bases and J gave up 4 bases; unmatched junction bases: 18. CDR1 and CDR2 from the germline V gene are SGHRS and YFSETQ. The CDR3 sequence is CASNRRARDREVADTQYF. DNA of the CDR3: TGCGCCAGCAACCGACGCGCTCGGGACAGGGAAGTGGCAGATACGCAGTATTTT.

The chain links TRBV6-5 to TRBJ2-1; the D gene is possibly TRBD1 (6 bases). Trimming removed 4 bases at V and 2 bases at J, with 9 bases between. The germline V gene encodes CDR1 MNHEY and CDR2 SVGAGI. CDR3 length: 14 residues. The CDR3 nucleotides are TGTGCCAGCAGTTCAACAGGGACCTACAATGAGCAGTTCTTC. Its translation: CASSSTGTYNEQFF.

This chain connects TRBV20-1 to TRBJ1-1; weak D call: TRBD1 (5 bases). This CDR3 is built from 11 residues. The V end was cut by 7 bases, the J end by 3 bases, with 9 bases between. The germline V gene has CDR1 DFQATT and CDR2 SNEGSKA (reference sequence). Here the CDR3 reads CSGIGDTEAFF. The CDR3 DNA follows: TGCAGTGGTATAGGGGACACTGAAGCTTTCTTT.

This sequence joins TRBV7-8 and TRBJ1-2; D may be TRBD1 (5 bases). CDR1 SGHVS and CDR2 FQNEAQ come from the germline V gene. Trimming left V 1 base short and J 7 bases short, with 16 bases between. The CDR3 is made up of 15 amino acids. The CDR3 sequence: CASSLVGREGSGYTF. The CDR3 DNA is TGTGCCAGCAGCTTAGTTGGACGGGAGGGGAGTGGCTACACCTTC.

This chain connects TRBV6-5 to TRBJ1-4, with D possibly matching TRBD1 (6 bases). From germline, CDR1 is MNHEY and CDR2 SVGAGI. The CDR3 runs 15 residues. The V end lost 5 bases, the J end lost 4 bases, and 14 bases lay between the germline ends. The CDR3 sequence: CASSNGDRSNEKLFF. The CDR3 DNA reads TGTGCCAGCAGTAACGGTGACAGGAGTAATGAAAAACTGTTTTTT.

This clone was counted once. The gene calls are TRBV28 and TRBJ1-3, with 8 bases lining up with TRBD1. CDR1 and CDR2 from the germline V gene are MDHEN and SYDVKM. The CDR3 consists of 15 residues. The trim removed 6 bases at V and 0 bases at J, leaving 4 bases unmatched. The CDR3 DNA follows: TGTGCCAGCAGGGGGGACAGGAACTCTGGAAACACCATATATTTT. Its translation: CASRGDRNSGNTIYF.

This rearrangement joins TRBV6-6 to TRBJ1-5; no definite D call. The germline V and J ends were trimmed by 5 bases and 6 bases, with 11 bases remaining between them. The CDR3 loop spans 13 amino acids. Germline loops: CDR1 MNHNY, CDR2 SVGAGI (reference sequence). The CDR3 sequence is CASSPYIGQPQHF. CDR3 sequence (DNA): TGTGCCAGCAGTCCCTATATCGGTCAGCCCCAGCATTTT.

This chain joins TRBV5-8 and TRBJ1-5; D unresolved. CDR3 size: 13 residues. The germline V gene has CDR1 SGHTS and CDR2 YDEGEE. V was shortened by 5 bases and J by 2 bases, with 8 bases between the two germline ends. The CDR3 DNA sequence: TGTGCCAGCAGGGCGCGGGGCAATCAGCCCCAGCATTTT. Translated: CASRARGNQPQHF.

J is TRBJ1-2 and V is TRBV3-1 (or the pseudogene TRBV3-2); tentatively, D is TRBD1 (6 bases). The CDR3 extends over 12 amino acids. Germline V gene lookup returns CDR1 LGHDT and CDR2 YNNKEL (reference sequence). V lost 3 bases to trimming and J lost 13 bases, with 15 bases between them. The CDR3 sequence is CASSHPRGSRTF. The DNA of the CDR3 is TGTGCCAGCAGCCACCCGAGGGGGAGTCGCACCTTC.

This clone showed up just once. The chain joins TRBV14 to TRBJ1-6, with unresolved D. V lost 2 bases, J lost 3 bases, and 2 bases lay in between. Per germline, CDR1 SGHDN and CDR2 FVKESK. This CDR3 is built from 13 residues. The CDR3, as DNA: TGTGCCAGCAGCCAACTCTATAATTCACCCCTCCACTTT. This translates into CASSQLYNSPLHF.